What follows describes a single TCR beta chain. What it binds is not known. The record originates from a study of OX40 agonist ivuxolimab in advanced cancers. Study-wide background: The diagnoses of dose-escalation patients were hepatocellular carcinoma, melanoma, renal cell or head and neck cancer.

TCRdb keeps only in-frame clones here, not all; method: immunoSEQ multiplex PCR. The sample carries about 26,000 clones, approximately 85% recorded once. Study-wide findings and caveats: It was also the case that some nonresponders had low normalized T-cell clonal expansion. Averaging showed that CD8+ T cells had more expanded clones than CD4+ did.

On cycle 4 day 1 and cycle 7 day 1, as well as at baseline, blood was sampled. Trimming at V came to 3 bases and at J to 10 bases, leaving 12 bases not matched to a gene. CDR3 length equals 16 residues. Germline CDR1 and CDR2: MNHEY and SMNVEV (reference sequence). This TCR was recovered from an adult with an advanced solid tumor such as melanoma, head and neck, liver or kidney cancer. V usage is TRBV27 and J usage is TRBJ1-6, with 7 bases fitting TRBD1. The source was CD4+ or CD8+ T cells sorted from blood, collected in a trial of the OX40 agonist ivuxolimab. The CDR3 DNA is TGTGCCAGCAGTTTCTCAGGGGGTAGCTTCTGGTCACCCCTCCACTTT. This gives the protein CASSFSGGSFWSPLHF.